This note documents a single T cell receptor beta chain sequence. Its target is unknown. This CDR3 has 15 residues. Losses at the gene ends were 0 bases for V and 9 bases for J; bases not matched to a gene: 10. Germline-derived CDR1 and CDR2 are SGHAT and FQNNGV. A multiplex PCR was run with 60 Vbeta primers and 13 Jbeta primers. The assay was immunoSEQ multiplex PCR, and TCRdb's table has in-frame clones only and misses some. This sample yields 150,000 to 200,000 clones, of which approximately 82% are seen a single time; roughly 2.1% belongs to the top ten. The sample originates from a study of cytomegalovirus exposure and HLA in healthy donors. Study overall: Some 90 million unique TCRs from HLA-typed donors were held in an early data release.

Findings of the study overall: Several V segments, TRBV6-2 and TRBV6-3 among them, could not be told apart and were dropped. In terms of immune exposure information, only CMV serostatus was available.

Though nominally healthy at sampling, donors likely had unrecorded immune exposures. This clonotype was sampled from a woman aged 18-29 years in good health and CMV-seropositive. Material for sequencing was PBMCs. The V and J genes are TRBV11-2 and TRBJ2-5, with 7 bases identical to TRBD2. The CDR3 sequence: CASSLEAGRIWAQYF. CDR3 DNA sequence: TGTGCCAGCAGCTTAGAAGCGGGGCGGATTTGGGCCCAGTACTTC.